Sequencing of this TCR beta chain was carried out in a study of low-dose radiotherapy and immunotherapy resistance in tumors. Study information: Treatment of Cohort 1 consisted of 0.5 Gy per fraction every 2 weeks, adding up to 6.5 Gy.

Alpha- and beta-chain coverage of first-strand cDNA came from TRAV- and TRBV-specific primers. For amplifying TCRs, the PCR ran for approximately 18 cycles with Phusion, which was used together with a constant-region primer and the adapter on the V primers. Each CDR3 protein is one row after TCRdb ran MiXCR on the reads. The sample has roughly 13,000 distinct CDR3 sequences, roughly 60% seen once. There are a few counts of this clonotype. Germline V gives CDR1 DFQATT, CDR2 SNEGSKA (reference sequence). V shed 6 bases and J shed 5 bases, with 16 bases lying between them. CDR3 length: 13 residues. This chain joins TRBV20-1 and TRBJ2-5; the D gene is possibly TRBD2 (6 bases). The receptor's source is a human donor with advanced metastatic prostate, ovarian, gallbladder or colorectal cancer (not recorded which). This table probably holds off-target reads from a library built for another chain. For the CDR3, the DNA is TGCAGTGCGACGGACTATTCGACGGAGACCCAGTACTTC. It translates to CSATDYSTETQYF.